The subject of this entry is one T cell receptor (beta chain). The antigen remains unidentified. This entry belongs to a study of cytomegalovirus exposure and HLA in healthy donors. Whole-study results and caveats: The authors confirmed in vitro that a few CMV-associated chains were specific for CMV antigens. In the 130 or so validation repertoires, a later analysis found that first-cohort TCR clusters tended to co-occur. Reports described diagnosis of cytomegalovirus status by the classifier as highly specific and sensitive.

Germline values: CDR1 MNHEY, CDR2 SVGAGI. There are 16 residues in the CDR3. With 2 bases clipped from V and 0 bases from J, the junction kept 4 bases outside the gene matches. Only in-frame clones appear in the TCRdb table, and some are missing; sequencing was by immunoSEQ multiplex PCR. The profile shows under 250,000 clones, about three quarters of them singletons. Sequencing input: PBMCs. This chain connects TRBV6-5 to TRBJ1-1, with 9 bases lining up with TRBD1. The origin of this receptor is a woman between 25 and 40 years old in good health and CMV-seronegative. For the CDR3, the DNA is TGTGCCAGCAGTTACCGGACAGGGGCAATGAACACTGAAGCTTTCTTT. The encoded protein is CASSYRTGAMNTEAFF.